This T cell receptor (beta chain) was documented in a study of T-cell memory formation after mild COVID-19. A single record per CDR3 protein comes from TCRdb applying MiXCR to the 5' RACE reads. Of about 620,000 distinct CDR3 sequences in the sample, around 17% were seen once. Regarding this clonotype: Antigen specificity is unknown.

Study findings and constraints: Among contracting clones, CD4+ were mainly CM/EM and CD8+ enriched in EMRA. Whereas later expanders leaned CD4+, clones contracting day 15 to 85 showed a balanced CD4/CD8 makeup.

Between the trimmed V and J ends, which lost 6 bases and 5 bases, there was a span of 14 bases. The CDR3 consists of 13 residues. Germline CDR1 is MGHRA and CDR2 is YSYEKL. V is TRBV4-1 and J is TRBJ2-7; D might be TRBD2 (6 bases). The source is an adult woman who had mild COVID-19 (a few samples of this study predate the infection). Cell type and time point are not known. Material: PBMCs or a T cell subset sorted from them (not recorded which). The CDR3 DNA reads TGCGCCAGCAGTCCATGGGGCGGGGACGAGCAGTACTTC. Its translation: CASSPWGGDEQYF.